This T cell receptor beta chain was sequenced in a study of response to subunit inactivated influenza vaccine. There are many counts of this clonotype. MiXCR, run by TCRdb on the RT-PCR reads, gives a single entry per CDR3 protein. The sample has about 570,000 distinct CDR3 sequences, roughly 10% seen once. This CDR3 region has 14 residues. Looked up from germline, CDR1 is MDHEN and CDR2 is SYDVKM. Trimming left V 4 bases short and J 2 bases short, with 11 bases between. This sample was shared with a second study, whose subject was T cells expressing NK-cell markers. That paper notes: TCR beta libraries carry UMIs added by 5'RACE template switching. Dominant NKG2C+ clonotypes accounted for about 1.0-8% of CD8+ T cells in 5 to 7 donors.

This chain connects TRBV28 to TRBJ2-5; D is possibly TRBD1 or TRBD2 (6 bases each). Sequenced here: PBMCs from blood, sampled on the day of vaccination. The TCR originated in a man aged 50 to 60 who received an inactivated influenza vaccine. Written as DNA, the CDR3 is TGTGCCAGCAGTTGGGGGGCTTTACAAGAGACCCAGTACTTC. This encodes CASSWGALQETQYF.